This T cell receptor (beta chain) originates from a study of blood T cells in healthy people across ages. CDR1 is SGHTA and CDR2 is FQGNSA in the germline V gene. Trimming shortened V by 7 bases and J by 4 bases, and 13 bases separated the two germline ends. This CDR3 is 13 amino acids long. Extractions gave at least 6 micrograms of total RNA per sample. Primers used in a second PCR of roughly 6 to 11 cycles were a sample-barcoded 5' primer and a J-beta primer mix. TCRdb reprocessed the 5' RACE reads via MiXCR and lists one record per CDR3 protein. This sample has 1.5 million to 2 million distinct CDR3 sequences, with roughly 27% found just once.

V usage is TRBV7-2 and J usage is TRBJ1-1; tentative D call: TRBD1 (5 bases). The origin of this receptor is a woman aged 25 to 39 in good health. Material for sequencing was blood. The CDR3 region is CASNLGVGTEAFF. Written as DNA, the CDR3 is TGTGCCAGCAACCTAGGGGTGGGCACTGAAGCTTTCTTT.